A selection of T cell receptor beta chains follows, all from one sample in a study of blood T cell repertoires in COVID-19. Assay used: immunoSEQ multiplex PCR; TCRdb lists only in-frame clones, some missing. In the table there are tens of thousands of clones, around three quarters of which are singletons. Source material: peripheral blood. The origin of the receptors is a woman aged 45-65 years with acute or convalescent COVID-19. Both conserved end residues are part of each CDR3. The order of the fields is V gene, clone size, CDR3 length, J gene, D gene, CDR3 DNA, CDR3 protein. The D gene is left open where the match is weak. Only part of the rows carry a size: once, few, many, or a class if the clone is expanded.

TRBV5-1	NA	17	TRBJ1-4	NA	TGCGCCAGCAGCTTAGCGGCCAAGACCCCCACTAATGAAAAACTGTTTTTT	CASSLAAKTPTNEKLFF
TRBV15	once	12	TRBJ2-5	NA	TGTGCCACCAGCCTTGCTACGGGTACCCAGTACTTC	CATSLATGTQYF
TRBV5-6	once	14	TRBJ1-5	NA	TGTGCCAGCAGCTTGGACGGTAGCAATCAGCCCCAGCATTTT	CASSLDGSNQPQHF
TRBV21-1	NA	15	TRBJ1-6	NA	TGTGCCAGCCGGGTCATCGGAAGGGACAGAACACCCCTCCACTTT	CASRVIGRDRTPLHF
TRBV2	NA	14	TRBJ2-3	TRBD2	TGTGCCAGCAGTAGGTTAGCGGGGACAGATACGCAGTATTTT	CASSRLAGTDTQYF
TRBV19	NA	13	TRBJ2-7	TRBD1	TGTGCCAGTTCCAAGGGGGCAGCATACGAGCAGTACTTC	CASSKGAAYEQYF
TRBV7-2	few	14	TRBJ2-7	NA	TGTGCCAGCAGCCCCTACGCACAGCGGAACGAGCAGTACTTC	CASSPYAQRNEQYF
TRBV6-6	NA	13	TRBJ2-7	TRBD1	TGTGCCAGCAGTTATGACAGGGGGTACGAGCAGTACTTC	CASSYDRGYEQYF
TRBV28	NA	16	TRBJ1-1	TRBD1	TGTGCCAGCAGACCTTCCGTCAGGGGCAGGGGGACTGAAGCTTTCTTT	CASRPSVRGRGTEAFF
TRBV24-1	NA	17	TRBJ2-3	NA	TGTGCCACCAGTGTTCCCAGACTCTCCGGGGGCACAGATACGCAGTATTTT	CATSVPRLSGGTDTQYF
TRBV6-1	NA	16	TRBJ2-3	NA	TGTGCCAGCAGTGAAGCTGCGGGGGCGTTCACAGATACGCAGTATTTT	CASSEAAGAFTDTQYF
TRBV7-2	NA	15	TRBJ1-1	NA	TGTGCCAGCAGCACGAACAGCCGGGGAGGCACTGAAGCTTTCTTT	CASSTNSRGGTEAFF
TRBV28	NA	18	TRBJ2-6	NA	TGTGCCAGCAGTCCCCTAAAGGGGTGGGCCTCTGGGGCCAACGTCCTGACTTTC	CASSPLKGWASGANVLTF
TRBV10-3	NA	16	TRBJ2-5	TRBD1	TGTGCCATCAGAAACCCTACAGGGGTCGGCCAAGAGACCCAGTACTTC	CAIRNPTGVGQETQYF
TRBV2	NA	16	TRBJ1-6	TRBD1	TGTGCCAGCAAAGTACAGGGGGCTCTTTTGGGTTCACCCCTCCACTTT	CASKVQGALLGSPLHF
TRBV7-6	NA	17	TRBJ1-6	NA	TGTGCCAGCAGCTCTGCGCCCGGGAGCTCCTATAATTCACCCCTCCACTTT	CASSSAPGSSYNSPLHF
TRBV13	NA	12	TRBJ2-5	NA	TGTGCCAGCAGCAATAGCCAAGAGACCCAGTACTTC	CASSNSQETQYF
TRBV18	NA	12	TRBJ1-1	NA	TGTGCCAGCTCAAACGAGGGACTTGAAGCTTTCTTT	CASSNEGLEAFF
TRBV28	NA	14	TRBJ1-1	TRBD1	TGTGCCAGCAGGGAACAGGGGGCGAACACTGAAGCTTTCTTT	CASREQGANTEAFF
TRBV28	NA	14	TRBJ1-1	TRBD1	TGTGCCAGCAGTTTAGGAGGGGGCGCCGCTGAAGCTTTCTTT	CASSLGGGAAEAFF
TRBV15	NA	15	TRBJ1-5	NA	TGTGCCACCAGCAGAGAGGGCAGGGACTTCCAGCCCCAGCATTTT	CATSREGRDFQPQHF
TRBV28	NA	14	TRBJ1-5	NA	TGTGCCAGCAGTTTATGGGGGGCCAATCAGCCCCAGCATTTT	CASSLWGANQPQHF
TRBV4-2	NA	18	TRBJ2-2	TRBD1	TGTGCCAGCAGCCAACCCGGGATTCGGGACAGGGGCACCGGGGAGCTGTTTTTT	CASSQPGIRDRGTGELFF